The clone carrying this T cell receptor (beta chain) was detected only once. CDR1 and CDR2 (germline): GTSNPN, SVGIG (reference sequence). V was clipped by 0 bases and J by 4 bases; unmatched bases: 15. CDR3 length: 18 residues. The data are from a study of blood T cell repertoires in COVID-19. The wider study: Samples came from the United States, Italy and Spain, spanning acute and convalescent COVID-19. The cDNA or gDNA used as material had been derived from T cells, B-cell-depleted T cells, or PBMCs.

In the study's own analysis: It was from reference gene primer amplification that nucleated cell counts were estimated. Generated by immunoSEQ multiplex PCR, the TCRdb table keeps only in-frame clones and is missing some. That table is the source of V, J and clone size, and D and trimming were worked out from the DNA. The data show under 85,000 clones, with around nine tenths seen just once and around 13% held by the top ten. The rearrangement uses TRBV30 and TRBJ1-2; the match to TRBD1 covers 9 bases. This TCR was recovered from a man in his sixties or seventies with active or convalescent COVID-19. Source material: peripheral blood. The CDR3 nucleotides are TGTGCCTGGAGTGTACCGGACAGGGGAGGGGATACCAGCTATGGCTACACCTTC. Translation gives CAWSVPDRGGDTSYGYTF. Together with reference TRBV30 and TRBJ1-2, the CDR3 gives the full variable domain: SQTIHQWPATLVQPVGSPLSLECTVEGTSNPNLYWYRQAAGRGLQLLFYSVGIGQISSEVPQNLSASRPQDRQFILSSKKLLLSDSGFYLCAWSVPDRGGDTSYGYTFGSGTRLTVV.